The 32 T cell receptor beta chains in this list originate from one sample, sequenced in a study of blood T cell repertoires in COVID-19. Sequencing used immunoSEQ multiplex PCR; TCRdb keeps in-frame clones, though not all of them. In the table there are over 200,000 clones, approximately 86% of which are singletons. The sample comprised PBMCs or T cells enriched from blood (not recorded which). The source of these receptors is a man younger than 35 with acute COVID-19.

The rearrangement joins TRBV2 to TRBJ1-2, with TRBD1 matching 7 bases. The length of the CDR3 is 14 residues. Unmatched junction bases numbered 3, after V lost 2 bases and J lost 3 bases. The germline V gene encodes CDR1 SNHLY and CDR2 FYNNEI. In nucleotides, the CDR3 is TGTGCCAGCAGTGAACAGGGGGTCGACTATGGCTACACCTTC. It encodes CASSEQGVDYGYTF.

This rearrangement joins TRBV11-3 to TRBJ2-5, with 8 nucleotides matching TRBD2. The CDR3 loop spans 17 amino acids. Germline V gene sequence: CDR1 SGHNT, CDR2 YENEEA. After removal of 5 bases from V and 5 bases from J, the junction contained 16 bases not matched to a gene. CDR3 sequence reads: CASSPGSSSGFPETQYF. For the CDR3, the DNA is TGTGCCAGCAGCCCGGGATCGTCTAGCGGGTTCCCGGAGACCCAGTACTTC.

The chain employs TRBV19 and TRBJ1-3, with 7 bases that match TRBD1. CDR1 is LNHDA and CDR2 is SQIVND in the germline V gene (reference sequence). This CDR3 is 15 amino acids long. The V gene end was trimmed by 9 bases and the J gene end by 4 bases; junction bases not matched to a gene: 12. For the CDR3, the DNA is TGTGCCAGCACAGGGGCCAGGGGTTCCGGAAACACCATATATTTT. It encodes CASTGARGSGNTIYF.

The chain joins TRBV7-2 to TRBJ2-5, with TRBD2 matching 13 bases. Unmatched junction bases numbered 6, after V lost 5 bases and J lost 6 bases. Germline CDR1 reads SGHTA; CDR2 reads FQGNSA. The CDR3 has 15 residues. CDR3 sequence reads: CASSRTSGSGKTQYF. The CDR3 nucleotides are TGTGCCAGCAGCCGGACTAGCGGGAGTGGAAAGACCCAGTACTTC.

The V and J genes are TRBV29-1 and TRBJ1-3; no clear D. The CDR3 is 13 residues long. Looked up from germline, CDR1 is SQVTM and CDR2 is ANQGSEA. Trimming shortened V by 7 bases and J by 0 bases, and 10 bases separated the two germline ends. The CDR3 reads CSASGVSGNTIYF. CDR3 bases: TGCAGCGCGTCCGGGGTCTCTGGAAACACCATATATTTT.

CDR3: CASSSVSAISYNEQFF. The DNA for the CDR3 is TGTGCCAGCAGTTCCGTTAGCGCGATATCCTACAATGAGCAGTTCTTC. The rearrangement uses TRBV27 and TRBJ2-1, with D perhaps matching TRBD2 (5 bases). Deletions cut 4 bases from V and 1 base from J, with 14 bases between. CDR3 length: 16 residues. The germline V gene encodes CDR1 MNHEY and CDR2 SMNVEV (reference sequence).

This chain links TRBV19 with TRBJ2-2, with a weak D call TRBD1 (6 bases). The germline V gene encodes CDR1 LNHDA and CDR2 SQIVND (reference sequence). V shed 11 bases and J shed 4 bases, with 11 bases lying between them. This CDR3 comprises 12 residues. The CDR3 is CAAGESTGELFF. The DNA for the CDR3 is TGTGCCGCAGGGGAGAGCACCGGGGAGCTGTTTTTT.

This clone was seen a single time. CDR3 protein: CASSLGPGNDQPQHF. Here the CDR3 DNA reads TGCGCCAGCAGCCTAGGTCCCGGGAATGATCAGCCCCAGCATTTT. The genes are TRBV5-1 and TRBJ1-5; D not certain. The CDR3 is 15 amino acids. Germline V CDR1 and CDR2: SGHRS, YFSETQ. Trimming shortened V by 4 bases and J by 5 bases, and 16 bases separated the two germline ends.

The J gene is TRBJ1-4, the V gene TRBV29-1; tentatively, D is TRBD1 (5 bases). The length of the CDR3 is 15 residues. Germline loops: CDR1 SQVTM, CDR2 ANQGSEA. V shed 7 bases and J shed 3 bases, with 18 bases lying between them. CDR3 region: CSARWGNNPNEKLFF. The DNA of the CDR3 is TGCAGCGCTCGGTGGGGCAATAATCCTAATGAAAAACTGTTTTTT.

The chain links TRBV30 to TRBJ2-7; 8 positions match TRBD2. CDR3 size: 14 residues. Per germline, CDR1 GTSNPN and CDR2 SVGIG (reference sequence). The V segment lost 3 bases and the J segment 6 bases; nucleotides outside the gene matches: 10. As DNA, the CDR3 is TGTGCCTGGAGGGACACCGGGAGGGCCGGCGAGCAGTACTTC. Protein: CAWRDTGRAGEQYF.

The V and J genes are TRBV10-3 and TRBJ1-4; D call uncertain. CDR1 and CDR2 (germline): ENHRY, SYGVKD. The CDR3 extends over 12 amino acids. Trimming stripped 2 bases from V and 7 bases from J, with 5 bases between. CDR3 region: CAISEESEKLFF. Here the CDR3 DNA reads TGTGCCATCAGTGAGGAGTCTGAAAAACTGTTTTTT.

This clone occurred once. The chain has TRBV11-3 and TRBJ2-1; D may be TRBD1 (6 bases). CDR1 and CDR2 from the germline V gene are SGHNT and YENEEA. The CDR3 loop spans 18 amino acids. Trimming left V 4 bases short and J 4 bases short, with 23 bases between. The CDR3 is CASSSFTSYATGYNEQFF. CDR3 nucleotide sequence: TGTGCCAGCAGCTCCTTTACTTCCTACGCCACAGGGTACAATGAGCAGTTCTTC.

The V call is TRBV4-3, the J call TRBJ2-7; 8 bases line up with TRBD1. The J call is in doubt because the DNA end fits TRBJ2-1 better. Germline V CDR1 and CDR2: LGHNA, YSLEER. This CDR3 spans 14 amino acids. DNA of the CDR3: TGCGCCAGCAGCCCCTGGACAGGGATCGATGAGCAGTTCTTC. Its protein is CASSPWTGIDEQFF.

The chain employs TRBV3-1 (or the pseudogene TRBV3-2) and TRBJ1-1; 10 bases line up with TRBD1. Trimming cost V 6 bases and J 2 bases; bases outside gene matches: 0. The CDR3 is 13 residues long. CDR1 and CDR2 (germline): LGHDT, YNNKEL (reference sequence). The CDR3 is CASRTGGNTEAFF. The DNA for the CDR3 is TGTGCCAGCAGGACAGGGGGCAACACTGAAGCTTTCTTT.

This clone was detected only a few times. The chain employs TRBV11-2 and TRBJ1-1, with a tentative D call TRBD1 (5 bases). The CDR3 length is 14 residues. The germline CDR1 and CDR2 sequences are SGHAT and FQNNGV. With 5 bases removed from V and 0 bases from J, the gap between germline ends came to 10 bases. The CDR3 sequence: CASSQGVLNTEAFF. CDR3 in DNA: TGTGCCAGCAGCCAAGGGGTTTTGAACACTGAAGCTTTCTTT. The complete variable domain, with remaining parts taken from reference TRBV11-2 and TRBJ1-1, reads EAGVAQSPRYKIIEKRQSVAFWCNPISGHATLYWYQQILGQGPKLLIQFQNNGVVDDSQLPKDRFSAERLKGVDSTLKIQPAKLEDSAVYLCASSQGVLNTEAFFGQGTRLTVV.

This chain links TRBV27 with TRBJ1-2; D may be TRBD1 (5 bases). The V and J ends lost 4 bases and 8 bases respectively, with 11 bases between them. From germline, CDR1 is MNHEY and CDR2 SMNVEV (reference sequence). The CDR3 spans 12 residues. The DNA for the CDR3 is TGTGCCAGCAGTTCTCCAGGGTTGGGCTACACCTTC. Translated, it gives CASSSPGLGYTF.

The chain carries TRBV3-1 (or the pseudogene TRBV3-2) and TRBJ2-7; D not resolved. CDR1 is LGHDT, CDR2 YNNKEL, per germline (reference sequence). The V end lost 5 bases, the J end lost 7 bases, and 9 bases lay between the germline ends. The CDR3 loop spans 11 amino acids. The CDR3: CASSSPVEQYF. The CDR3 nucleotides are TGTGCCAGCAGCTCCCCAGTTGAGCAGTACTTC.

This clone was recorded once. The CDR3 DNA follows: TGTGCCAGCAGCTTAATTTCTGAGGCGGTTTCCTACGAGCAGTACTTC. Its protein product is CASSLISEAVSYEQYF. J is TRBJ2-7 and V is TRBV7-8; D is ambiguous. The CDR3 is made up of 16 amino acids. V lost 2 bases and J 1 base, leaving 15 bases between the germline ends. Per the germline V gene, CDR1 is SGHVS and CDR2 is FQNEAQ.

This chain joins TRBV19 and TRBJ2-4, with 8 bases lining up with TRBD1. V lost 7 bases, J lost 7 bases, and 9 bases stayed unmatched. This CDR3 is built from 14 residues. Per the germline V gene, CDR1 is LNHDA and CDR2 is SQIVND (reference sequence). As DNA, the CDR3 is TGTGCCAGTAACGACGGACAGGGAGTTAACATTCAGTACTTC. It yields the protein CASNDGQGVNIQYF.

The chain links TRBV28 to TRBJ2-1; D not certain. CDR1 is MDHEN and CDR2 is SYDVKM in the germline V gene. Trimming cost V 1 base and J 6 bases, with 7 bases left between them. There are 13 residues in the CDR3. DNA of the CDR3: TGTGCCAGCAGTTTATTTCACGGCAATGAGCAGTTCTTC. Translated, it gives CASSLFHGNEQFF. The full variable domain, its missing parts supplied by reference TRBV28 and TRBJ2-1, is DVKVTQSSRYLVKRTGEKVFLECVQDMDHENMFWYRQDPGLGLRLIYFSYDVKMKEKGDIPEGYSVSREKKERFSLILESASTNQTSMYLCASSLFHGNEQFFGPGTRLTVL.

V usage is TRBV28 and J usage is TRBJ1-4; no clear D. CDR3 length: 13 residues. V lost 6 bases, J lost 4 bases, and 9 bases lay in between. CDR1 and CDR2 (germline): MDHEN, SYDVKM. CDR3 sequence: CASSGGINEKLFF. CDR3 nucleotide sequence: TGTGCCAGCAGCGGAGGGATTAATGAAAAACTGTTTTTT.

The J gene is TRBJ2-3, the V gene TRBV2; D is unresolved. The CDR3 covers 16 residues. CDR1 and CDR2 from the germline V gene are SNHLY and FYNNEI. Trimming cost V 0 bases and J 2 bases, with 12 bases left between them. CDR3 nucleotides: TGTGCCAGCAGTGAAGCGCGAAGACTGACCACAGATACGCAGTATTTT. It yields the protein CASSEARRLTTDTQYF.

The CDR3: CASSTGQGAYGYTF. CDR3 sequence (DNA): TGTGCCAGCAGCACGGGACAGGGGGCATATGGCTACACCTTC. The rearrangement links TRBV7-9 to TRBJ1-2; 12 bases line up with TRBD1. With V trimmed by 5 bases and J by 5 bases, 3 bases remained unmatched. Germline V gives CDR1 SEHNR, CDR2 FQNEAQ (reference sequence). The CDR3 spans 14 residues.

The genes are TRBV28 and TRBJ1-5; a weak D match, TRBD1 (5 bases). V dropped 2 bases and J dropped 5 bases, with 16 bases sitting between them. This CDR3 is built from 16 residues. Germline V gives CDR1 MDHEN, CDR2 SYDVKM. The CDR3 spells CASSLVAGLVDQPQHF. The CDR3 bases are TGTGCCAGCAGTTTAGTTGCAGGGTTGGTGGATCAGCCCCAGCATTTT.

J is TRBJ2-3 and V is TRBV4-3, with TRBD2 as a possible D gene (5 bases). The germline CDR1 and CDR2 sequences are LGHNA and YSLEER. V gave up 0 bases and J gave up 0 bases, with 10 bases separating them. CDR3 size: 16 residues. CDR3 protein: CASSQDRGGSTDTQYF. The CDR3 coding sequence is TGCGCCAGCAGCCAAGATCGGGGTGGAAGCACAGATACGCAGTATTTT.

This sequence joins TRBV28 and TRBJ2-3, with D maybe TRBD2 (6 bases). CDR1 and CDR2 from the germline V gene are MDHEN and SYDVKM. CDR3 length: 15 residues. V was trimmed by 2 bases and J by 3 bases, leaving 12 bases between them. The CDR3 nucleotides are TGTGCCAGCAGTTTAACGGGAGTGAGTACAGATACGCAGTATTTT. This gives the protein CASSLTGVSTDTQYF.

CDR3 sequence: CASSSGQVIYGYTF. CDR3 DNA: TGTGCCAGCAGCTCGGGACAGGTCATCTATGGCTACACCTTC. This chain uses TRBV11-2 with TRBJ1-2; 8 nucleotides line up with TRBD1. The CDR3 length is 14 residues. J lost 4 bases, V lost 4 bases, and 5 bases had no gene match. CDR1 and CDR2 from the germline V gene are SGHAT and FQNNGV.

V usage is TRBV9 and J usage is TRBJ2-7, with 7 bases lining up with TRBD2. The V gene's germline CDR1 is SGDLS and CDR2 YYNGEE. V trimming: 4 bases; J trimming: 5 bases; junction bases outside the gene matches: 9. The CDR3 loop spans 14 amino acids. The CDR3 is CASSLGFGGDEQYF. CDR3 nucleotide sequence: TGTGCCAGCAGCCTAGGTTTTGGGGGGGACGAGCAGTACTTC. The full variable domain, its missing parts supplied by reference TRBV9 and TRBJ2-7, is DSGVTQTPKHLITATGQRVTLRCSPRSGDLSVYWYQQSLDQGLQFLIQYYNGEERAKGNILERFSAQQFPDLHSELNLSSLELGDSALYFCASSLGFGGDEQYFGPGTRLTVT.

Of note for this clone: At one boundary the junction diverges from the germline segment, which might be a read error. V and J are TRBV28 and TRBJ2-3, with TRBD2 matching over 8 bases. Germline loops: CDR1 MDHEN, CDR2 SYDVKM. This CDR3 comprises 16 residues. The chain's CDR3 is CASSPASGYNTDMQYF. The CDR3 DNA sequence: TGTGCCAGCAGTCCGGCTAGCGGGTACAACACAGATATGCAGTATTTT.

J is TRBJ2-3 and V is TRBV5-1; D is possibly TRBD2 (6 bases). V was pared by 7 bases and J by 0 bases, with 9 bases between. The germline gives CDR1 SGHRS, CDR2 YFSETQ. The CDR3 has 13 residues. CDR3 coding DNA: TGCGCCAGCTGGGCGGGGAGCACAGATACGCAGTATTTT. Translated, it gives CASWAGSTDTQYF.

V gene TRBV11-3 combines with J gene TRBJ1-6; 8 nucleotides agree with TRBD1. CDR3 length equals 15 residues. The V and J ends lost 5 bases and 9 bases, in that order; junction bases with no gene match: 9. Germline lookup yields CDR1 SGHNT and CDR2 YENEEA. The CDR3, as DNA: TGTGCCAGCAGCCCCGAGGGGACAGGAGGTTCACCCCTCCACTTT. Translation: CASSPEGTGGSPLHF.

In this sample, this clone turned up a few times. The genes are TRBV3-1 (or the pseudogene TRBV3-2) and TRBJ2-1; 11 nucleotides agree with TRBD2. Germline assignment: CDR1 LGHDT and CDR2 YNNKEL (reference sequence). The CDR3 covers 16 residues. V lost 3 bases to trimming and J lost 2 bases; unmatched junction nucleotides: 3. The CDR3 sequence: CASSQFSGRAYNEQFF. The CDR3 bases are TGTGCCAGCAGCCAGTTTAGCGGGAGGGCCTACAATGAGCAGTTCTTC.